Here is one T cell receptor (beta chain) with its context. Original processing methods: Estimation of nucleated cell counts was performed using reference gene primer amplification. Assay: immunoSEQ multiplex PCR; the TCRdb copy retains only in-frame clones and omits some. V and J calls and clone size are copied from that table; D and trimming were computed from the DNA. The sample lists about 120,000 clones, around 85% occurring once. This entry comes from a study of blood T cell repertoires in COVID-19. Study overall: The United States, Italy and Spain supplied acute and convalescent COVID-19 samples. Sample material is recorded as cDNA or gDNA derived from T cells, B-cell-depleted T cells, or PBMCs.

Per germline, CDR1 SGHTA and CDR2 FQGTGA. V shed 5 bases, J shed 4 bases, and the junction held 8 bases outside the gene matches. The CDR3 length is 15 residues. The chain uses TRBV7-3 and TRBJ2-1, with TRBD2 matching over 7 bases. Sequenced sample: peripheral blood. This receptor was taken from a man in his 60s with acute or convalescent COVID-19. The CDR3 spells CASSPTSVNYNEQFF. The CDR3 bases are TGTGCCAGCAGCCCTACTAGCGTCAATTACAATGAGCAGTTCTTC.